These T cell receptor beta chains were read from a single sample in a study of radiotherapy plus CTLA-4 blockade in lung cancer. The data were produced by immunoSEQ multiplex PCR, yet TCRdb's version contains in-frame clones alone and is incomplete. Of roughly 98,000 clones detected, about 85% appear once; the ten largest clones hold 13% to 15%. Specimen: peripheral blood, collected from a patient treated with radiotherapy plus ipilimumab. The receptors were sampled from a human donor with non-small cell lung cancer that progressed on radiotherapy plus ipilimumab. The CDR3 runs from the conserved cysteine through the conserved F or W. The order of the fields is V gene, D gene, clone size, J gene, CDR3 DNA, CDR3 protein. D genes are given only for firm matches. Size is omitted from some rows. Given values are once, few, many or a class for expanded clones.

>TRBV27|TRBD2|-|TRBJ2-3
TGTGCCAGCAGTTTCCTAGCGGGGGTTACATCCGGTGATACGCAGTATTTT
CASSFLAGVTSGDTQYF
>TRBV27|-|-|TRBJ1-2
TGTGCCAGCAGTCCAGGCACAGGGACTAACTATGGCTACACCTTC
CASSPGTGTNYGYTF
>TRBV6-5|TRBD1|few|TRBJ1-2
TGTGCCAGCCGCCCCGGACAGGCGAGTTATGGCTACACCTTC
CASRPGQASYGYTF
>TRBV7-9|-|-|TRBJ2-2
TGTGCCAGCAGCTTATCAGGGACGAACGGGGAGCTGTTTTTT
CASSLSGTNGELFF
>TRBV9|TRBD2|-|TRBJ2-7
TGTGCCAGCAGCGCTAGCGGGGGCCACTCCTACGAGCAGTACTTC
CASSASGGHSYEQYF
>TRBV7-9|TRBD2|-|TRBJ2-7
TGTGCCAGCAGCTCAGGCACTAGCGGGAGGCCCTCCTACGAGCAGTACTTC
CASSSGTSGRPSYEQYF
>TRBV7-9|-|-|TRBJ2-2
TGTGCCAGCAGACCATCTCCATTACCCGGGGAGCTGTTTTTT
CASRPSPLPGELFF
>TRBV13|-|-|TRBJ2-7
TGTGCCAGCAGCTTAGCTAGGTCTTCCTCCTACGAGCAGTACTTC
CASSLARSSSYEQYF
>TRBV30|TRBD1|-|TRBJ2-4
TGTGCCTGGAGTCGACAGGGTCAAAACATTCAGTACTTC
CAWSRQGQNIQYF
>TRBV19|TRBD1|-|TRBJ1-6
TGTGCCAGTAGTATAACAGGGGGCACAAGGAGGAATTCACCCCTCCACTTT
CASSITGGTRRNSPLHF
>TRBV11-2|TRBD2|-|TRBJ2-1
TGTGCCAGCACCCTTAGCGGGACACCGTACAATGAGCAGTTCTTC
CASTLSGTPYNEQFF
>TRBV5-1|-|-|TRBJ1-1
TGCGCCAGCAACTCGCTTACGGACACTGAAGCTTTCTTT
CASNSLTDTEAFF
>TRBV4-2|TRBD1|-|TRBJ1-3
TGTGCCACTTCACAGGGGCTCTCTGGAAACACCATATATTTT
CATSQGLSGNTIYF
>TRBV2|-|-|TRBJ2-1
TGTGCCAGTTGGGGGCCACTCCCCTACAATGAGCAGTTCTTC
CASWGPLPYNEQFF
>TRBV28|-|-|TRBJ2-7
TGTGCCAGCAGTCCCTACGAGCAGTACTTC
CASSPYEQYF